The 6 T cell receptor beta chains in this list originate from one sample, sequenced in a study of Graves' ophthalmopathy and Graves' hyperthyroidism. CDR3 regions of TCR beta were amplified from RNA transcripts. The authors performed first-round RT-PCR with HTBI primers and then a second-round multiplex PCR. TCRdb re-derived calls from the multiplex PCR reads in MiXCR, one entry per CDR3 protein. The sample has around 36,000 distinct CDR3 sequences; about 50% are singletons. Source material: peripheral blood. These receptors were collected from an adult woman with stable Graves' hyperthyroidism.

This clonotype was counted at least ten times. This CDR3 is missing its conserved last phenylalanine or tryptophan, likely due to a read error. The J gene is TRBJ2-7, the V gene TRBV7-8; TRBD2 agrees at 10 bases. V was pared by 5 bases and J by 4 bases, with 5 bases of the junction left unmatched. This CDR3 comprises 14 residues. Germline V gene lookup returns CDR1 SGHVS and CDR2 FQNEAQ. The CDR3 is CASSLELAGYEQYL. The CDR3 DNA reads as TGTGCCAGCAGCCTCGAACTAGCGGGGTACGAGCAGTACCTC.

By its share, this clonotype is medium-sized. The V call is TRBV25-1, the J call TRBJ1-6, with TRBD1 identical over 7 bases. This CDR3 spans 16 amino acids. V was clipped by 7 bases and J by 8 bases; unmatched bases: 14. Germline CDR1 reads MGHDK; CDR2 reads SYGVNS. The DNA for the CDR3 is TGTGCCAGCACCCAATCCGGGGACAGTCAAGATTCACCCCTCCACTTT. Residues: CASTQSGDSQDSPLHF.

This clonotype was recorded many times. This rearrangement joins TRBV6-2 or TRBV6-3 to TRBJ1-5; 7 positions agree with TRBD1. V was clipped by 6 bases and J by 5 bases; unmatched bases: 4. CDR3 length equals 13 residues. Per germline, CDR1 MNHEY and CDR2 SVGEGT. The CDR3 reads CASSKGQYQPQHF. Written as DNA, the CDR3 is TGTGCCAGCAGCAAGGGACAGTATCAGCCCCAGCATTTT.

CDR3 bases: TGTGCCAGCAGCTTTACAAGGAACTATGGCTACACCTTC. Amino acid sequence: CASSFTRNYGYTF. The chain links TRBV11-2 to TRBJ1-2; no clear D gene. The germline CDR1 and CDR2 sequences are SGHAT and FQNNGV. V lost 3 bases to trimming and J lost 2 bases, with 7 bases between them. There are 13 residues in the CDR3.

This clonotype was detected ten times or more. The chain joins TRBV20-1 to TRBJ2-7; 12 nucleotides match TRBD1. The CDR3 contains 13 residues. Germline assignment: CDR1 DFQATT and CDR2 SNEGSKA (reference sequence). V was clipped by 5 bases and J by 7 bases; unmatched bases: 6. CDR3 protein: CSALRDRGLEQYF. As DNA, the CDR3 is TGCAGTGCTCTCCGGGACAGGGGGCTGGAGCAGTACTTC.

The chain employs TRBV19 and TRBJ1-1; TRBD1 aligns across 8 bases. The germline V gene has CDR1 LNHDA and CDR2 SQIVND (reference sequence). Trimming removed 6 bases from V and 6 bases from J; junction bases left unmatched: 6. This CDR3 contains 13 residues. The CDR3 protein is CASSFRGQAEAFF. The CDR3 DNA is TGTGCCAGTAGCTTCAGGGGGCAGGCTGAAGCTTTCTTT.